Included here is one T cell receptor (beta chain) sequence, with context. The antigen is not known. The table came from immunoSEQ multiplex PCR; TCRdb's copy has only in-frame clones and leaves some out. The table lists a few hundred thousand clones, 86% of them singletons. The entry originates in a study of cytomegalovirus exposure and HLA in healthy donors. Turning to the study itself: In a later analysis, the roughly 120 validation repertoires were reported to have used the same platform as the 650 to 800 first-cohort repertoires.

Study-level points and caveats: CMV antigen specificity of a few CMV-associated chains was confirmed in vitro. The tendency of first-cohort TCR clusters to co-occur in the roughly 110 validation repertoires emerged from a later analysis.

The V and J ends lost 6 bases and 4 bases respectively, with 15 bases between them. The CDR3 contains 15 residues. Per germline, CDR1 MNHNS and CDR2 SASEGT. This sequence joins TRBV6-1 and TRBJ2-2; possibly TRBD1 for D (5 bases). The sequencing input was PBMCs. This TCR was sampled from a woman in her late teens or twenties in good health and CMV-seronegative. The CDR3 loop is CASSTAQRGTGELFF. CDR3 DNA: TGTGCCAGCAGCACCGCCCAAAGGGGCACCGGGGAGCTGTTTTTT.